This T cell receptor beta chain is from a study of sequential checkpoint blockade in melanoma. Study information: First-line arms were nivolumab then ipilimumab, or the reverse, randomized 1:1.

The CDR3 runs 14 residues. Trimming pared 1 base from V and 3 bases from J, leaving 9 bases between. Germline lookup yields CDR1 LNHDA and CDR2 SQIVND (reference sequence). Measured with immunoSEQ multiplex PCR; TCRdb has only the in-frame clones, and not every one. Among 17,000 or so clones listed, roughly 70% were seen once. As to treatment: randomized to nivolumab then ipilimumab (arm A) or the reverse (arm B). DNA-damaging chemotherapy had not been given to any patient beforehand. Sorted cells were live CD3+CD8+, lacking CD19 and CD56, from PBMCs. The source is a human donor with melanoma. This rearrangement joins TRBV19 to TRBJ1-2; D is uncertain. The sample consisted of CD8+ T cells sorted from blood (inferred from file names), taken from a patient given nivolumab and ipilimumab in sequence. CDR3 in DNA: TGTGCCAGTAGTATAGTTGGCGGAGACTATGGCTACACCTTC. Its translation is CASSIVGGDYGYTF.